This entry concerns a single TCR beta chain. The antigen remains undetermined. PCR employed 60 Vbeta and 13 Jbeta primers. TCRdb's table, derived via immunoSEQ multiplex PCR, lists solely in-frame clones and lacks some. The data contain about 89,000 clones, over 8% of them seen just once; the ten biggest clones take up around 5%. This sample is drawn from a study of cytomegalovirus exposure and HLA in healthy donors. Whole-study results and caveats: Later work found most CMV-associated TCR beta chains apparently HLA-restricted. Analyzed later, association rates of TCRs varied across HLA loci, with DRB1 most and HLA-C fewest.

The clonotype comes from a man in his forties or fifties in good health and CMV-seropositive. The material sequenced was PBMCs.

This chain's CDR3 is CASSVVAGPYNEQFF. The DNA for the CDR3 is TGTGCCAGCAGCGTAGTAGCAGGGCCATACAATGAGCAGTTCTTC. The chain recombines TRBV9 with TRBJ2-1; weak D call: TRBD1 (5 bases). This CDR3 is 15 amino acids long. From germline, CDR1 is SGDLS and CDR2 YYNGEE. V lost 0 bases to trimming and J lost 4 bases, with 11 bases between them.